Detailed here is one T cell receptor (beta chain). RNA, at about 0.45 to 1 ug, was reverse transcribed with random hexamers. It was immunoSEQ multiplex PCR that amplified TCR beta CDR3 across 54 Vbeta and 13 Jbeta. A single record per CDR3 protein comes from TCRdb applying MiXCR to the immunoSEQ multiplex PCR reads. The table shows about 300,000 distinct CDR3 sequences, with 89% occurring only once. This CDR3 region has 12 residues. Deletions cut 4 bases from V and 6 bases from J, with 10 bases between. Germline V gene data show CDR1 as MNHEY and CDR2 as SMNVEV (reference sequence). From blood CD8+ and CD4+ T cells, the TCR beta chain was sequenced. The multiple sclerosis control cohort comprised treatment-naive individuals presenting with stable or active relapsing-remitting disease. TEMRA cells were FACS-enriched, while CD8+ and CD4+ T cells were negatively isolated. This sample stems from a study of CD8 T cells in Susac syndrome.

The chain combines TRBV27 with TRBJ2-7; D is perhaps TRBD2 (6 bases). The sequenced sample was CD8+ T cells from PBMCs. This receptor was obtained from a human donor with multiple sclerosis. Here the CDR3 DNA reads TGTGCCAGCAGTTCGGGGGATGGCGAGCAGTACTTC. It translates to CASSSGDGEQYF.